The sequence of this TCR beta chain was determined in a study of T cells after yellow fever vaccination. There are 16 residues in the CDR3. With V trimmed by 4 bases and J by 0 bases, 4 bases remained unmatched. CDR1 and CDR2 from the germline V gene are LGHNA and YNFKEQ. This clonotype was counted at least ten times. TCRdb re-called the 5' RACE reads with MiXCR, one entry per CDR3 protein. This table holds more than 50,000 distinct CDR3 sequences, about 5.6% found once. This TCR derives from a man between 18 and 29 years old who received the YFV17D yellow fever vaccine. The chain recombines TRBV4-2 with TRBJ2-1, with 9 bases lining up with TRBD1. Material: PBMCs, either bulk or a sorted T-cell subset (CD4+, CD8+, memory, or dextramer-sorted; not recorded which), obtained on the day of the yellow fever booster vaccination. As DNA, the CDR3 is TGTGCCAGCAGCCGAGGGACAGGGAGCTCCTACAATGAGCAGTTCTTC. Its translation: CASSRGTGSSYNEQFF.